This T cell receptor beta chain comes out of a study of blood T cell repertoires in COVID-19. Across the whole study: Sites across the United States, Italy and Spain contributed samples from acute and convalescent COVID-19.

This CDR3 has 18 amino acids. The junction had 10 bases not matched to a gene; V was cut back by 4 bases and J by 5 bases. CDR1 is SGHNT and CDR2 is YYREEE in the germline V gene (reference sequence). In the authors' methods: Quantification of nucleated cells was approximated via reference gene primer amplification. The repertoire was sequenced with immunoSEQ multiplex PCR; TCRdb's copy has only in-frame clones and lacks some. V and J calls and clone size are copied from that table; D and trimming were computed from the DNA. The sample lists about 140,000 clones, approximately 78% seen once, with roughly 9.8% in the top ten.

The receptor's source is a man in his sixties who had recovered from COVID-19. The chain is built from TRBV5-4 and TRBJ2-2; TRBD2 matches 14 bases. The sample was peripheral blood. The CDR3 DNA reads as TGTGCCAGCAGCGTCCCGGGACTAGCGGGGGCCGGGACCGGGGAGCTGTTTTTT. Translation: CASSVPGLAGAGTGELFF.